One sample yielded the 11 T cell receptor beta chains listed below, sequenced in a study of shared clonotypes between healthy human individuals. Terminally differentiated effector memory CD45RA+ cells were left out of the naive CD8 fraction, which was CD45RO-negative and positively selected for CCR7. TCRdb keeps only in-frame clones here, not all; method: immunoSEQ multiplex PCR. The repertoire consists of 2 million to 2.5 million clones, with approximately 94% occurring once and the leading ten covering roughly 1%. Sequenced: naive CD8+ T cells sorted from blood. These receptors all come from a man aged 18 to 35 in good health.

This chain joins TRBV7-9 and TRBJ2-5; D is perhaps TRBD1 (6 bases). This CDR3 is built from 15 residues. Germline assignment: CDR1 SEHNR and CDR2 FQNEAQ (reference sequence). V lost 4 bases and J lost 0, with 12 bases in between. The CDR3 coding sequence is TGTGCCAGCAGCTCCCCTTGGACAGACCAAGAGACCCAGTACTTC. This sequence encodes CASSSPWTDQETQYF.

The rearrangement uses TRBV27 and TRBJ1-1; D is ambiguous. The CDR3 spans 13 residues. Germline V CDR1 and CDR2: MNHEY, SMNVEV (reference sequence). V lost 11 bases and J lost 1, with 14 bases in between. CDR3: CAGSRKPNTEAFF. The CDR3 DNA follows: TGTGCCGGCTCCAGAAAACCGAACACTGAAGCTTTCTTT.

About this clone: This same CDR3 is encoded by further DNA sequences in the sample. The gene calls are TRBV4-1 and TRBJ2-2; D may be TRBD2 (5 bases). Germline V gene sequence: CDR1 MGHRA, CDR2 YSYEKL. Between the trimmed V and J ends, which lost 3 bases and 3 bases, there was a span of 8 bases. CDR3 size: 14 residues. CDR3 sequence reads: CASSQVRDTGELFF. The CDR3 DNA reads TGCGCCAGCAGCCAGGTGCGGGACACCGGGGAGCTGTTTTTT.

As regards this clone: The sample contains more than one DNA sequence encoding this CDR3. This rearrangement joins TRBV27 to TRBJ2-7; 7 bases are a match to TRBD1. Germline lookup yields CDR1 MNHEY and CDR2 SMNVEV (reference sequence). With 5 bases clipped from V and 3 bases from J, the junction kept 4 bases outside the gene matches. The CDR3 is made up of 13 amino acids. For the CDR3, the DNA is TGTGCCAGCAGTCTCGGACAGGACTACGAGCAGTACTTC. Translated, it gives CASSLGQDYEQYF.

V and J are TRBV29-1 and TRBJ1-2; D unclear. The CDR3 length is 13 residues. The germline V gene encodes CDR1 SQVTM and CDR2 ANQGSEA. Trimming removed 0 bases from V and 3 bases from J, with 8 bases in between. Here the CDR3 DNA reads TGCAGCGTTGAAGATAGGCAGGACTATGGCTACACCTTC. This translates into CSVEDRQDYGYTF.

The CDR3 loop reads CASSPLSRYEQYF. CDR3 in DNA: TGTGCCAGCAGCCCCCTGAGCCGCTACGAGCAGTACTTC. The J gene is TRBJ2-7, the V gene TRBV7-2; D is ambiguous. Germline V gene sequence: CDR1 SGHTA, CDR2 FQGNSA. The V end was cut by 5 bases, the J end by 3 bases, with 11 bases between. The CDR3 totals 13 residues.

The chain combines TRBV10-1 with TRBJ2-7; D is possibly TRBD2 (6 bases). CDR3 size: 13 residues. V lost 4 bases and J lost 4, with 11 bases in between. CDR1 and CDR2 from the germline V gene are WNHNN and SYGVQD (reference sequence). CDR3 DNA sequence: TGCGCCAGCAGTGCGGGAGTTATGTACGAGCAGTACTTC. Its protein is CASSAGVMYEQYF.

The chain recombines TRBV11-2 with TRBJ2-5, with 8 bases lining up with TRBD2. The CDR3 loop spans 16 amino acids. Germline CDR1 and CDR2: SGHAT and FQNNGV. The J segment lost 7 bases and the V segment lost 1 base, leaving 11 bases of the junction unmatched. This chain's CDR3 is CASSLAQAGLDGTQYF. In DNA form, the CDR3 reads TGTGCCAGCAGCTTAGCCCAGGCGGGACTAGATGGGACCCAGTACTTC.

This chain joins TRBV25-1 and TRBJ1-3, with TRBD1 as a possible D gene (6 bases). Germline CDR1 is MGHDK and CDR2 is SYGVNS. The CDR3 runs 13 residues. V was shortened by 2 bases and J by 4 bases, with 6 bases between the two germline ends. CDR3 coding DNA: TGTGCCAGCAGTGAAGGGACAGGAAACACCATATATTTT. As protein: CASSEGTGNTIYF.

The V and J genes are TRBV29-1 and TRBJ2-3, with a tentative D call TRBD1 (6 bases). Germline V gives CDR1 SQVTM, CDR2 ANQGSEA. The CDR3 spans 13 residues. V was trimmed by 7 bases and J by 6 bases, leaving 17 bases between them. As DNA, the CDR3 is TGCAGCGCCTGGGGGCCTGTGATGGATACGCAGTATTTT. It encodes CSAWGPVMDTQYF.

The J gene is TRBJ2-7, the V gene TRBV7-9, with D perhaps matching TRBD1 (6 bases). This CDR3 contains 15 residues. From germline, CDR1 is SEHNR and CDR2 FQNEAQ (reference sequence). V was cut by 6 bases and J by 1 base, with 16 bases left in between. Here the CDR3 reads CASSSQGLLSYEQYF. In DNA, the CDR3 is TGTGCCAGCAGTTCTCAGGGGCTTTTGTCCTACGAGCAGTACTTC. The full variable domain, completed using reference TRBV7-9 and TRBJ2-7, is DTGVSQNPRHKITKRGQNVTFRCDPISEHNRLYWYRQTLGQGPEFLTYFQNEAQLEKSRLLSDRFSAERPKGSFSTLEIQRTEQGDSAMYLCASSSQGLLSYEQYFGPGTRLTVT.